This is a list of T cell receptor beta chains from one sample in a study of cytomegalovirus exposure and HLA in healthy donors. The protocol was immunoSEQ multiplex PCR, while the TCRdb copy is restricted to in-frame clones and leaves out a portion. There are roughly 140,000 clones in the sample; roughly 73% occur only once, and approximately 14% lies in the top ten. Sequencing was performed on PBMCs. The receptors stem from a human donor in good health. Both conserved end residues are part of each CDR3. A D gene is named only where the DNA matches it firmly. Clone size is stated in some rows and not others, as once, few, many or a class when expanded.

cdr3_length j_call clone_size v_call d_call cdr3_nt cdr3_aa
16 TRBJ2-1 - TRBV29-1 TRBD1 TGCAGCGTTATTTATGGCGGACAGGGAGGAGGCAATGAGCAGTTCTTC CSVIYGGQGGGNEQFF
14 TRBJ2-5 - TRBV7-8 TRBD2 TGTGCCAGCAGCTCCCTCGAGACTAGCGGGGGACAGTACTTC CASSSLETSGGQYF
14 TRBJ2-4 - TRBV5-1 - TGCGCCAGCAGCTTGAACGGAGAAGAAAACATTCAGTACTTC CASSLNGEENIQYF
15 TRBJ2-3 - TRBV2 TRBD2 TGTGCCAGCAGTGAGATGGGACTAGGGACGAGTACGCAGTATTTT CASSEMGLGTSTQYF
14 TRBJ2-1 - TRBV27 - TGTGCCAGCAGTTTCGGGAGCTCCTACAATGAGCAGTTCTTC CASSFGSSYNEQFF
14 TRBJ2-7 - TRBV11-2 TRBD2 TGTGCCAGCAGTCCTACTAGCGGGGCCTACGAGCAGTACTTC CASSPTSGAYEQYF
12 TRBJ1-1 few TRBV7-8 - TGTGCCAGCTACCGGAGGCGGACTGAAGCTTTCTTT CASYRRRTEAFF
16 TRBJ1-2 - TRBV10-3 - TGTGCCATCAGTACCCATGACACGGGGGGTAACTATGGCTACACCTTC CAISTHDTGGNYGYTF
16 TRBJ2-3 - TRBV2 TRBD1 TGTGCCAGCAGTGAACGTGGCAGGGGGCCCACAGATACGCAGTATTTT CASSERGRGPTDTQYF
15 TRBJ2-4 - TRBV12-2 - TGTGCAAGTCGCTTAGTAGTCCAAGATTTCGCCATTCAGTACTTC CASRLVVQDFAIQYF
13 TRBJ2-7 - TRBV30 TRBD1 TGTGCCTGGAGAGACAGGGGGACTTACGAGCAGTACTTC CAWRDRGTYEQYF
15 TRBJ2-5 - TRBV27 TRBD1 TGTGCCAGCAGTCTAGGACAGGGGGTGTCCGAGACCCAGTACTTC CASSLGQGVSETQYF
12 TRBJ1-1 - TRBV6-1 TRBD1 TGTGCCAGCAGTGTATCGACAGGGAGGGCTTTCTTT CASSVSTGRAFF
14 TRBJ2-1 - TRBV21-1 - TGTGCCAGCAGCAAAGTTCGGAGGTACAATGAGCAGTTCTTC CASSKVRRYNEQFF
14 TRBJ1-1 - TRBV19 - TGTGCCAGAACCTCCCGACAGCCGAACACTGAAGCTTTCTTT CARTSRQPNTEAFF
15 TRBJ2-2 - TRBV6-1 TRBD1 TGTGCCAGCAGTCTCTTAGGGGGCGACACCGGGGAGCTGTTTTTT CASSLLGGDTGELFF
15 TRBJ1-1 - TRBV7-8 - TGTGCCAGCAGCTTAGTTTCCGGGGGGAAAACTGAAGCTTTCTTT CASSLVSGGKTEAFF
15 TRBJ2-3 - TRBV5-4 TRBD1 TGTGCCAGCAGCTTCAGGGACAGGGGTACAGATACGCAGTATTTT CASSFRDRGTDTQYF
14 TRBJ1-1 - TRBV7-6 - TGTGCCAGCAGCCCGGGCGGGATGGATACTGAAGCTTTCTTT CASSPGGMDTEAFF
14 TRBJ1-5 few TRBV6-5 TRBD1 TGTGCCAGCAGTGGACAGGGATACAATCAGCCCCAGCATTTT CASSGQGYNQPQHF
15 TRBJ1-3 - TRBV6-6 TRBD1 TGTGCCAGCAGTACAGGGGGCGCTTATGGAAACACCATATATTTT CASSTGGAYGNTIYF
14 TRBJ1-2 - TRBV5-4 TRBD1 TGTGCCAGCAGTTGGACAGGGGGAAACTATGGCTACACCTTC CASSWTGGNYGYTF
15 TRBJ2-5 - TRBV6-1 TRBD1 TGTGCCAGCAGTGAAGCACAGGGGTTCATAGGGACCCAGTACTTC CASSEAQGFIGTQYF
16 TRBJ2-7 - TRBV4-1 - TGCGCCAGCAGCCAAGAAGGGGGGGGAAGCTCCTACGAGCAGTACTTC CASSQEGGGSSYEQYF
12 TRBJ1-2 - TRBV6-5 TRBD1 TGTGCCAGCAGTTACAGGGGGCTCGGCTACACCTTC CASSYRGLGYTF
15 TRBJ2-1 - TRBV5-1 TRBD2 TGCGCCAGCAGCGGAGGACTAGTGGCTTACAATGAGCAGTTCTTC CASSGGLVAYNEQFF
15 TRBJ2-2 - TRBV19 - TGTGCCAGTAGTATCGGTTCGGGGTACACCGGGGAGCTGTTTTTT CASSIGSGYTGELFF
15 TRBJ1-1 - TRBV28 TRBD1 TGTGCCAGCAGTTTAATAGGGGGCAGGAACACTGAAGCTTTCTTT CASSLIGGRNTEAFF
13 TRBJ1-1 few TRBV6-1 - TGTGCCAGCAGGGTAACAGTGAACACTGAAGCTTTCTTT CASRVTVNTEAFF
18 TRBJ2-1 - TRBV23-1 - TGCGCCAGCAGTCCTAGCCCCAACAGGGAACTTAGATACAATGAGCAGTTCTTC CASSPSPNRELRYNEQFF
12 TRBJ2-1 - TRBV5-4 TRBD1 TGTGCCAGCTGGGACAGGGAGGGCGAGCAGTTCTTC CASWDREGEQFF
14 TRBJ2-1 - TRBV11-3 - TGTGCCAGCAGCTTAGGACAGCGACACAATGAGCAGTTCTTC CASSLGQRHNEQFF
15 TRBJ2-5 - TRBV28 TRBD2 TGTGCCAGCAGTTTGGGTAGCGGGGGTGGGGAGACCCAGTACTTC CASSLGSGGGETQYF
15 TRBJ1-5 - TRBV9 TRBD1 TGTGCCAGCAGCGTAGATGGGACAGTTAATCAGCCCCAGCATTTT CASSVDGTVNQPQHF
14 TRBJ1-1 few TRBV2 TRBD1 TGTGCCAGCAGTGACAACAGGGGTCGGACTGAAGCTTTCTTT CASSDNRGRTEAFF